This T cell receptor beta chain was sequenced in a study of blood T cell repertoires in COVID-19. Germline CDR1 is MGHRA and CDR2 is YSYEKL. V lost 4 bases to trimming and J lost 0 bases; unmatched junction nucleotides: 8. The CDR3 is 16 residues long. Authors' data handling: Estimated nucleated cell counts came from reference gene primer amplification. Produced via immunoSEQ multiplex PCR; TCRdb's table is partial and in-frame only. That table supplies the V and J calls and clone size; D and trimming were determined from the DNA. Among around 400,000 clones listed, roughly 86% were seen once. This clone showed up just a few times.

The V and J genes are TRBV4-1 and TRBJ2-7; 8 bases fit TRBD1. This sequence was found in a woman under 40 with COVID-19, enrolled during active disease. The source material was peripheral blood. CDR3 residues: CASSPGQGRSSYEQYF. The CDR3 DNA sequence: TGCGCCAGCAGCCCCGGACAGGGTCGGAGCTCCTACGAGCAGTACTTC.